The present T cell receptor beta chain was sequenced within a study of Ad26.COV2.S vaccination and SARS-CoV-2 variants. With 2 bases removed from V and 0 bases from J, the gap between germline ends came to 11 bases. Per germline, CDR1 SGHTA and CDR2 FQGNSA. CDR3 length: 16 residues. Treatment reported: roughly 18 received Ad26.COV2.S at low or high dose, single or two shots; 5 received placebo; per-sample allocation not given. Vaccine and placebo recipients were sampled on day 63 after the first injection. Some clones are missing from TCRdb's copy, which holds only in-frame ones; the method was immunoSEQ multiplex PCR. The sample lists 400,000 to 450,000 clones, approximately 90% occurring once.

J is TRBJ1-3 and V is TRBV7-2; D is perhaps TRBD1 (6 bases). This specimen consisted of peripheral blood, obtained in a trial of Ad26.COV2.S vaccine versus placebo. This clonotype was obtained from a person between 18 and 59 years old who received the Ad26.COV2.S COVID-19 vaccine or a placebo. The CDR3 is CASSLNRVSSGNTIYF. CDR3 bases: TGTGCCAGCAGCTTAAACAGGGTTAGCTCTGGAAACACCATATATTTT.